Each of the 20 T cell receptor beta chains below was sequenced from the same sample in a study of cytomegalovirus exposure and HLA in healthy donors. Primers included in the PCR were 60 Vbeta and 13 Jbeta primers. Profiling relied on immunoSEQ multiplex PCR, and the TCRdb table lists in-frame clones only, not all of them. In the table there are 250,000 to 350,000 clones, just over 85% of which are singletons. The source material was PBMCs. These TCRs come from a man in his forties or fifties in good health and CMV-seropositive.

The DNA for the CDR3 is TGCAGTGCCGGCCAAGAGACCCAGTACTTC. Encoded protein: CSAGQETQYF. The chain employs TRBV20-1 and TRBJ2-5; D remains unclear. This CDR3 is built from 10 residues. V lost 6 bases and J 1 base, leaving 3 bases between the germline ends. CDR1 and CDR2 from the germline V gene are DFQATT and SNEGSKA (reference sequence).

V is TRBV19 and J is TRBJ2-7, with 8 positions matching TRBD1. This CDR3 has 15 amino acids. From germline, CDR1 is LNHDA and CDR2 SQIVND (reference sequence). Trimming at V came to 0 bases and at J to 3 bases, leaving 4 bases not matched to a gene. CDR3 amino acids: CASSIDGQGIYEQYF. The CDR3 DNA reads TGTGCCAGTAGTATAGACGGACAGGGCATCTACGAGCAGTACTTC.

The CDR3 bases are TGTGCCACCAGCAGAGATCATTCAGGGGGAGGGAACACTGAAGCTTTCTTT. Translated: CATSRDHSGGGNTEAFF. The chain is built from TRBV15 and TRBJ1-1; 7 bases are shared with TRBD1. The CDR3 consists of 17 residues. With V trimmed by 0 bases and J by 1 base, 8 bases remained unmatched. The germline V gene has CDR1 LNHNV and CDR2 YYDKDF (reference sequence).

This clone showed up just a few times. The V call is TRBV19, the J call TRBJ1-1, with 7 bases matching TRBD1. Trimming cost V 5 bases and J 4 bases; bases outside gene matches: 4. Germline CDR1 reads LNHDA; CDR2 reads SQIVND (reference sequence). CDR3 length: 13 residues. The CDR3 sequence: CASSLAGGTEAFF. DNA for the CDR3: TGTGCCAGTAGTCTCGCAGGGGGCACTGAAGCTTTCTTT.

This chain's CDR3 is CASSLSRRSKNIQYF. The CDR3 region has the DNA TGTGCCAGCAGCTTGAGTAGGAGATCCAAAAACATTCAGTACTTC. The rearrangement joins TRBV7-9 to TRBJ2-4; D unclear. Germline lookup yields CDR1 SEHNR and CDR2 FQNEAQ (reference sequence). The CDR3 loop spans 15 amino acids. The ends were cut back, 3 bases at V and 2 bases at J, with 11 bases in the middle.

V and J are TRBV28 and TRBJ2-1; 9 nucleotides align to TRBD1. In germline, CDR1 is MDHEN, CDR2 SYDVKM. J was trimmed by 9 bases and V by 2 bases; bases with no gene match: 8. This CDR3 comprises 15 residues. The CDR3 DNA follows: TGTGCCAGCAGTTTAAGGACAGGGGCGAGTGGTGAGCAGTTCTTC. This codes for CASSLRTGASGEQFF.

This chain links TRBV4-3 with TRBJ1-2; 9 bases match TRBD1. V was pared by 4 bases and J by 4 bases, with 7 bases of the junction left unmatched. Germline values: CDR1 LGHNA, CDR2 YSLEER. This CDR3 is 15 amino acids long. The CDR3 DNA reads TGCGCCAGCAGCCCGATACCGGACAGGGGCTATGGCTACACCTTC. It yields the protein CASSPIPDRGYGYTF.

The chain is built from TRBV27 and TRBJ2-4, with 9 bases aligning to TRBD1. Trimming took 4 bases from V and 3 from J; bases not matched to a gene: 4. The CDR3 has 15 amino acids. CDR1 and CDR2 (germline): MNHEY, SMNVEV (reference sequence). The CDR3 spells CASSSPTGGKNIQYF. In DNA, the CDR3 is TGTGCCAGCAGTTCCCCGACAGGGGGCAAAAACATTCAGTACTTC.

The V and J genes are TRBV6-5 and TRBJ2-1, with TRBD2 as a possible D gene (7 bases). Per the germline V gene, CDR1 is MNHEY and CDR2 is SVGAGI. CDR3 length: 15 amino acids. V was trimmed by 5 bases and J by 1 base, leaving 12 bases between them. In nucleotides, the CDR3 is TGTGCCAGCAGTCGTAGGGGGGGGTCCTACAATGAGCAGTTCTTC. Translation gives CASSRRGGSYNEQFF.

CDR3 DNA: TGTGCCACCAGCAGAGATTTAAGCGGTCGCACAGATACGCAGTATTTT. Protein: CATSRDLSGRTDTQYF. This sequence joins TRBV15 and TRBJ2-3; possible D gene TRBD2, 5 bases. The CDR3 has 16 residues. Germline V lookup: CDR1 LNHNV, CDR2 YYDKDF (reference sequence). The V end was cut by 0 bases, the J end by 1 base, with 11 bases between.

This clone came up a few times. The gene calls are TRBV14 and TRBJ2-7; 7 nucleotides line up with TRBD1. V shed 4 bases, J shed 2 bases, and the junction held 5 bases outside the gene matches. The CDR3 loop spans 14 amino acids. Germline values: CDR1 SGHDN, CDR2 FVKESK. Here the CDR3 DNA reads TGTGCCAGCAGCCCAGGACAGGCCACCTACGAGCAGTACTTC. Translating it yields CASSPGQATYEQYF. Combining the CDR3 with reference TRBV14 and TRBJ2-7 gives the whole variable domain EAGVTQFPSHSVIEKGQTVTLRCDPISGHDNLYWYRRVMGKEIKFLLHFVKESKQDESGMPNNRFLAERTGGTYSTLKVQPAELEDSGVYFCASSPGQATYEQYFGPGTRLTVT.

The V and J genes are TRBV5-4 and TRBJ2-5, with TRBD2 identical over 9 bases. V was pared by 4 bases and J by 4 bases, with 17 bases of the junction left unmatched. The CDR3 loop spans 18 amino acids. Germline V gene sequence: CDR1 SGHNT, CDR2 YYREEE (reference sequence). This chain's CDR3 is CASSPPSWGGRARETQYF. The DNA of the CDR3 is TGTGCCAGCAGCCCCCCCAGCTGGGGCGGGAGGGCCCGAGAGACCCAGTACTTC.

The chain carries TRBV19 and TRBJ2-2; 7 bases line up with TRBD1. Germline lookup yields CDR1 LNHDA and CDR2 SQIVND (reference sequence). The CDR3 covers 14 residues. V lost 6 bases to trimming and J lost 3 bases; unmatched junction nucleotides: 4. The DNA for the CDR3 is TGTGCCAGTAGGAAGACAGGGTACACCGGGGAGCTGTTTTTT. Its protein product is CASRKTGYTGELFF. Full variable domain (outside the CDR3, taken from reference TRBV19 and TRBJ2-2): DGGITQSPKYLFRKEGQNVTLSCEQNLNHDAMYWYRQDPGQGLRLIYYSQIVNDFQKGDIAEGYSVSREKKESFPLTVTSAQKNPTAFYLCASRKTGYTGELFFGEGSRLTVL.

The chain recombines TRBV25-1 with TRBJ2-7, with 10 bases fitting TRBD1. From germline, CDR1 is MGHDK and CDR2 SYGVNS. Losses at the gene ends were 1 base for V and 2 bases for J; bases not matched to a gene: 2. The CDR3 spans 15 residues. The CDR3 protein is CASSESGTGAYEQYF. The CDR3 DNA sequence: TGTGCCAGCAGTGAATCCGGGACAGGGGCCTACGAGCAGTACTTC.

This chain connects TRBV28 to TRBJ1-5; TRBD1 agrees at 10 bases. The length of the CDR3 is 15 residues. CDR1 MDHEN and CDR2 SYDVKM come from the germline V gene. V was clipped by 0 bases and J by 7 bases; unmatched bases: 3. As DNA, the CDR3 is TGTGCCAGCAGTTTATGGAGGGACAGGGGCCAGCCCCAGCATTTT. Protein: CASSLWRDRGQPQHF. The complete variable domain, with remaining parts taken from reference TRBV28 and TRBJ1-5, reads DVKVTQSSRYLVKRTGEKVFLECVQDMDHENMFWYRQDPGLGLRLIYFSYDVKMKEKGDIPEGYSVSREKKERFSLILESASTNQTSMYLCASSLWRDRGQPQHFGDGTRLSIL.

The CDR3 nucleotides are TGTGCCATCAGTATAGACAGGGGGACTGAAGCTTTCTTT. Residues: CAISIDRGTEAFF. The chain has TRBV10-3 and TRBJ1-1; 9 positions match TRBD1. Losses at the gene ends were 5 bases for V and 5 bases for J; bases not matched to a gene: 3. The CDR3 consists of 13 residues. Germline V gives CDR1 ENHRY, CDR2 SYGVKD.

J is TRBJ1-1 and V is TRBV29-1; a weak D match, TRBD1 (5 bases). The CDR3 is 15 amino acids. In germline, CDR1 is SQVTM, CDR2 ANQGSEA. V lost 7 bases to trimming and J lost 2 bases, with 20 bases between them. The CDR3 nucleotides are TGCAGCGCCCGGAGACTGGGGGGACCAAACACTGAAGCTTTCTTT. This codes for CSARRLGGPNTEAFF.

In regard to this clone: The junction departs from germline at one end; a sequencing error may be responsible. The chain couples TRBV7-7 to TRBJ2-5; D perhaps matches TRBD2 (6 bases). Matching the DNA end better, TRBJ2-7 makes the J call doubtful. The V gene's germline CDR1 is SSHAT and CDR2 FNYEAQ (reference sequence). This CDR3 region has 14 residues. The CDR3 here is CASSLAAGPYEQYF. CDR3 nucleotide sequence: TGTGCTAGCAGCTTAGCAGCGGGCCCCTACGAGCAGTACTTC.

The DNA for the CDR3 is TGTGCCAGCAAAGCAGAAAGACTAGCGGTGGACGAGCAGTACTTC. Amino acid sequence: CASKAERLAVDEQYF. This chain joins TRBV27 and TRBJ2-7; the match to TRBD2 covers 9 bases. Trimming removed 7 bases from V and 5 bases from J; junction bases left unmatched: 12. Germline V gives CDR1 MNHEY, CDR2 SMNVEV (reference sequence). This CDR3 spans 15 amino acids.

Worth noting for this clone: Compared with germline, one end of the junction differs, possibly owing to a read error. The rearrangement links TRBV7-2 to TRBJ2-1, with 8 positions matching TRBD1. The CDR3 has 16 residues. Germline V lookup: CDR1 SGHTA, CDR2 FQGNSA. The CDR3, as DNA: TGTGCCAGCAGTTATAGGACAGGGTCCTCCCACAATGAGCAGTTCTTC. It yields the protein CASSYRTGSSHNEQFF.